These 25 T cell receptor beta chains share one sample of origin, sequenced in a study of CXCR3-negative and CXCR3-positive naive CD8 T cells. Study-wide results and limits: CXCR3-expressing naive cells carried TRB CDR3s more hydrophobic than those of CXCR3-negative naive cells.

All TRB cDNA libraries came from 5' RACE performed with UMI labels. TCRdb reanalyzed the 5' RACE reads and collapses them to one entry per CDR3 protein, without DNA. The listing contains some 140,000 distinct CDR3 sequences. The antigens these receptors bind are not known. Material for sequencing was naive CXCR3+ CD8+ T cells from blood. This sample's subset: CD45RO-CCR7+CD27+CD95- naive CD8+ T cells expressing CXCR3 (TNR3+). These receptors came from a human donor in good health. Some clones in this sample may be carry-over from other donors' samples.

V gene TRBV29-1 combines with J gene TRBJ1-5. CDR3 length: 13 residues. CDR1 and CDR2 from the germline V gene are SQVTM and ANQGSEA. This CDR3 reads CSVGIEFNQPQHF. Full variable domain (missing parts from reference TRBV29-1 and TRBJ1-5): SAVISQKPSRDICQRGTSLTIQCQVDSQVTMMFWYRQQPGQSLTLIATANQGSEATYESGFVIDKFPISRPNLTFSTLTVSNMSPEDSSIYLCSVGIEFNQPQHFGDGTRLSIL.

This chain connects TRBV21-1 to TRBJ1-5; TCRdb returns TRBD1, unconfirmable since there is no DNA. TRBV21-1 is designated a pseudogene. The CDR3 runs 16 residues. The CDR3 loop is CASSNLRKGGNQPQHF.

The chain joins TRBV28 to TRBJ2-7; the D gene TCRdb calls, TRBD1, cannot be checked with no DNA. Germline V gene lookup returns CDR1 MDHEN and CDR2 SYDVKM. The CDR3 is 16 residues long. The CDR3 region is CASSFPKRTGGAEQYF.

The rearrangement links TRBV23-1 to TRBJ1-2. TRBV23-1 is placed among ORFs of uncertain function. This CDR3 contains 15 residues. The CDR3 loop reads CASSQSDDANYGYTF.

The J gene is TRBJ2-3, the V gene TRBV12-3 or TRBV12-4; without DNA, the TCRdb call of TRBD1 cannot be checked. This CDR3 region has 15 residues. CDR3 amino acids: CASSTRGDPTDTQYF.

This chain joins TRBV4-1 and TRBJ2-7; the D gene TCRdb calls, TRBD1, cannot be checked with no DNA. The CDR3 extends over 17 amino acids. Germline assignment: CDR1 MGHRA and CDR2 YSYEKL. CDR3: CASSQDPPRTGGYEQYF.

The gene calls are TRBV7-9 and TRBJ2-5. Germline CDR1 reads SEHNR; CDR2 reads FQNEAQ (reference sequence). CDR3 size: 13 residues. This CDR3 reads CASSFVGKETQYF.

The chain recombines TRBV3-1 with TRBJ2-1; TCRdb's D gene call, TRBD1, goes unchecked for lack of DNA. In germline, CDR1 is LGHDT, CDR2 YNNKEL (reference sequence). The CDR3 has 19 amino acids. CDR3 loop: CASSLYSPTVTSSYNEQLF.

The rearrangement joins TRBV28 to TRBJ2-7; TCRdb reports TRBD1, a call that lacks DNA to check it against. The CDR3 loop spans 16 amino acids. Germline CDR1 MDHEN, CDR2 SYDVKM. CDR3 sequence reads: CASSLRTGSVTYEQYF.

The chain combines TRBV14 with TRBJ2-7; the D call from TCRdb, TRBD1, cannot be confirmed without DNA. CDR3 size: 13 residues. Germline loops: CDR1 SGHDN, CDR2 FVKESK. Here the CDR3 reads CASSTNPGHEQYF. The full variable domain, rest sourced from reference TRBV14 and TRBJ2-7, is EAGVTQFPSHSVIEKGQTVTLRCDPISGHDNLYWYRRVMGKEIKFLLHFVKESKQDESGMPNNRFLAERTGGTYSTLKVQPAELEDSGVYFCASSTNPGHEQYFGPGTRLTVT.

The chain links TRBV5-1 to TRBJ1-3. CDR1 is SGHRS and CDR2 is YFSETQ in the germline V gene. This CDR3 has 16 amino acids. The CDR3 is CASSLEFGSSGNTIYF.

The chain links TRBV19 to TRBJ2-7; the TCRdb call, TRBD1, lacks DNA for checking. The CDR3 is 13 residues long. Per the germline V gene, CDR1 is LNHDA and CDR2 is SQIVND (reference sequence). The CDR3 here is CATRDRGSYEQYF.

CDR3 region: CASSLRLAGGPLETQYF. V usage is TRBV5-1 and J usage is TRBJ2-5; the D call of TRBD2 rests on TCRdb alone, since no DNA is present to check it. The CDR3 spans 17 residues. Germline CDR1 and CDR2: SGHRS and YFSETQ.

This chain links TRBV5-5 with TRBJ2-6; TCRdb calls TRBD1, which cannot be checked without DNA. The CDR3 is 16 amino acids. Germline-derived CDR1 and CDR2 are SGHKS and YYEKEE (reference sequence). The CDR3 loop is CASSRTGWPGANVLTF.

The chain uses TRBV5-1 and TRBJ2-7. The germline gives CDR1 SGHRS, CDR2 YFSETQ. This CDR3 spans 12 amino acids. CDR3 in amino acids: CASSYNFYEQYF. The variable domain in full, with the rest retrieved from reference TRBV5-1 and TRBJ2-7, is KAGVTQTPRYLIKTRGQQVTLSCSPISGHRSVSWYQQTPGQGLQFLFEYFSETQRNKGNFPGRFSGRQFSNSRSEMNVSTLELGDSALYLCASSYNFYEQYFGPGTRLTVT.

V gene TRBV5-1 combines with J gene TRBJ1-1; the TRBD1 assignment by TCRdb is unverifiable without DNA. This CDR3 contains 15 residues. CDR1 and CDR2 (germline): SGHRS, YFSETQ. The CDR3 here is CASSPETGGNTEAFF.

This sequence joins TRBV7-9 and TRBJ1-1; with no DNA, the TCRdb D assignment of TRBD1 cannot be verified. This CDR3 is built from 14 residues. CDR1 is SEHNR, CDR2 FQNEAQ, per germline (reference sequence). This CDR3 is CASSPLTGGTEAFF.

The rearrangement links TRBV9 to TRBJ1-1; TCRdb proposes TRBD1, but this gene call is untestable without DNA. Germline lookup yields CDR1 SGDLS and CDR2 YYNGEE. CDR3 length equals 14 residues. The CDR3 sequence is CASSAEWGGTEAFF.

This sequence joins TRBV27 and TRBJ1-1. This CDR3 is built from 14 residues. CDR1 MNHEY and CDR2 SMNVEV come from the germline V gene (reference sequence). CDR3 sequence: CASSSAEMNTEAFF.

The J gene is TRBJ2-1, the V gene TRBV21-1; absent DNA, TCRdb's TRBD1 call cannot be checked. TRBV21-1 is a pseudogene segment. The CDR3 is made up of 16 amino acids. CDR3 protein: CASSPPGQGSYNEQFF.

The V call is TRBV6-2 or TRBV6-3, the J call TRBJ1-5; TCRdb's D call of TRBD1 is untestable without DNA. The germline gives CDR1 MNHEY, CDR2 SVGEGT. The CDR3 runs 15 residues. The CDR3 reads CASSEGTGGNQPQHF.

The genes are TRBV4-2 and TRBJ2-7; TCRdb's assignment of TRBD2 cannot be checked, as there is no DNA. The CDR3 consists of 16 residues. Germline V lookup: CDR1 LGHNA, CDR2 YNFKEQ. The CDR3 here is CASSEAGGLASYEQYF.

This chain joins TRBV18 and TRBJ1-6. The CDR3 length is 12 residues. Germline V gives CDR1 KGHSH, CDR2 LQKENI. This CDR3 is CASSPEGSPLHF.

This chain uses TRBV6-5 with TRBJ2-7; the TRBD2 assignment by TCRdb is unverifiable without DNA. This CDR3 has 15 amino acids. Germline V lookup: CDR1 MNHEY, CDR2 SVGAGI. CDR3 protein: CASGSGAARHYEQYF.

J is TRBJ2-3 and V is TRBV7-3; no DNA is available, so the TRBD1 call from TCRdb remains unchecked. The CDR3 has 16 residues. The germline V gene has CDR1 SGHTA and CDR2 FQGTGA. The CDR3 sequence: CASSPGQEGFPDTQYF.